The present T cell receptor beta chain was sequenced within a study of T cells in Graves' hyperthyroidism and ophthalmopathy (dated by TCRdb to about 2019). Looking at the study overall: Peripheral blood was sampled at the time of initial diagnosis, prior to any treatment. TCR V-J signatures able to tell the groups apart were searched for in a discovery cohort of approximately 95 patients, of whom around 42 had Graves' ophthalmopathy and about 55 had stable Graves' hyperthyroidism. Prospective prediction of ophthalmopathy was tested in an independent validation cohort of approximately 19 hyperthyroidism patients and some 17 patients who later progressed to ophthalmopathy. The approximately 98 discovery patients were randomly divided into training and test sets at a 7:3 ratio. Thyroid tissue and blood T-cell repertoires from about six Graves' hyperthyroidism patients were also compared in the study. After blood sampling, hyperthyroidism patients were treated with methimazole at a starting dose of 30 mg daily, and ophthalmopathy patients were treated with high-dose intravenous methylprednisolone. According to the paper, TCR Vbeta CDR3 sequencing was carried out on approximately 140 peripheral blood samples, which came from 40 to 45 ophthalmopathy, about 75 hyperthyroidism and about 17 progressor patients. The study at large found these results: No statistical method was used to fix the sample size in advance, and group allocation was not hidden from the investigators. In validation, progression to ophthalmopathy was predicted by the model with 65% to 71% sensitivity and 72.22% specificity, a median of 6.5 months before onset. A model built on a 13 V-J signature distinguished ophthalmopathy from stable hyperthyroidism, reaching about 88% sensitivity and 81% to 83% specificity in cross-validation and 80%/75% in testing. Blood samples also contained most of the expanded thyroid clonotypes (frequency above 0.001), which suggests that blood repertoires may reflect thyroid immune responses.

This clonotype appeared many times. Its cognate antigen has yet to be identified. Base-call qualities are not available, and no considerably larger clone is one nucleotide away. V is shortened by 0 bases, J by 2 bases, and the region joining them spans 8 bases. Reading from cysteine to phenylalanine, the CDR3 counts 13 amino acids. Only the CDR3 DNA is retained, 39 bases long and in frame from the first base. Taken from the germline V gene (reference sequence), the CDR1 and CDR2 loops are DFQATT and SNEGSKA. Ophthalmopathy patients had moderately to severely active disease, Clinical Activity Score of at least 3, NOSPECS grade of at least 4, and duration under 3 months. Any patient with an uncontrolled infection, another autoimmune disease, pregnancy or lactation was excluded. Clinical symptoms, serum thyroxine and TRAb, thyroid ultrasound, and orbital computed tomography formed the basis for the diagnoses. PBMCs were isolated from more than 8 ml of fresh peripheral blood by Ficoll-Paque density gradient centrifugation. Total RNA was extracted using Trizol reagent, and RNA quality was assessed on an Agilent 2100 Bioanalyzer.

Amplification of TCR beta CDR3 regions was carried out from RNA transcripts. For the first round of RT-PCR on the TCR CDR3, the HTBI primer set was used together with the Qiagen OneStep RT-PCR kit. The libraries were constructed in a second round of multiplex PCR and then size-selected and purified. Libraries were sequenced paired-end with 100 bp reads on an Illumina HiSeq2000. The authors' analysis ran thus. SOAPnuke was used to process the raw data, throwing out any read that contained adapters or uncalled bases, had a mean Phred below 15, or lacked an exact constant-primer or identifier match. COPE v1.2.5 was used to merge high-quality paired reads, and clonotypes were defined as unique nucleotide sequences. Clonotypes were aligned to IMGT TRBV, TRBD and TRBJ reference segments using MiTCR v1.1. The analysis was restricted to V-J combinations with a frequency above 0.0001, which together covered about 99% of the repertoires. A TCS score was defined as the ratio of F50 (clonal expansion) to E x V (chaos), with BLOSUM62-based TCRdist applied between CDR3 peptides within each V-J. Welch's t-statistics and random forest reduced roughly 500 V-J features to 10 to 15, which were used in a naive Bayes classifier (R e1071). TCRdb reprocessed the public reads (quality trimming at Q25 with fastp, clone calling with MiXCR) and kept in-frame beta chains. Each record represents a unique CDR3 protein, reported with the most common genes and DNA among its rows. TCRdb's processing, not the study's, gives the V and J calls here. Present in this sample are nearly 250,000 distinct CDR3 sequences, approximately 23% of which were seen just once. The ten top clones hold around 32% of the sample.

The chain is made from TRBV20-1 and TRBJ2-7; the D gene cannot be named for sure. Source material: blood. This clonotype was sampled from a woman aged 40-49 years with Graves' ophthalmopathy. The bases are TGCAGTGCTAGAGATGACAAGACCTACGAGCAGTACTTC. Translated, it reads CSARDDKTYEQYF.